The 32 T cell receptor beta chains below all came from one sample that was sequenced in a study of response to subunit inactivated influenza vaccine. A single record per CDR3 protein comes from TCRdb applying MiXCR to the RT-PCR reads. The sample yields about 520,000 distinct CDR3 sequences, about 25% seen once. This material consisted of CD4+ T cells sorted from PBMCs, taken more than 4 days after vaccination. The receptor set was obtained from a man between 50 and 59 years old who received an inactivated influenza vaccine.

The chain links TRBV5-6 to TRBJ2-5, with D possibly being TRBD1 or TRBD2 (5 bases each). V lost 2 bases to trimming and J lost 4 bases, with 12 bases between them. Germline-derived CDR1 and CDR2 are SGHDT and YYEEEE. The CDR3 runs 14 residues. The CDR3 region is CASSFGGHLETQYF. The CDR3 nucleotides are TGTGCCAGCAGCTTCGGAGGACACCTAGAGACCCAGTACTTC.

The chain is built from TRBV6-1 and TRBJ2-1, with 11 nucleotides matching TRBD2. CDR1 is MNHNS, CDR2 SASEGT, per germline. The CDR3 consists of 15 residues. Trimming cost V 7 bases and J 7 bases; bases outside gene matches: 9. This CDR3 is CASTQLAGVENEQFF. In DNA form, the CDR3 reads TGTGCCAGCACCCAACTAGCGGGAGTAGAGAATGAGCAGTTCTTC.

The V and J genes are TRBV28 and TRBJ2-1, with 8 bases fitting TRBD2. This CDR3 has 16 residues. The V and J ends lost 8 bases and 0 bases, in that order; junction bases with no gene match: 9. From germline, CDR1 is MDHEN and CDR2 SYDVKM. The CDR3: CASSLLSGSSYNEQFF. In nucleotides, the CDR3 is TGTGCCAGCTCTCTACTAAGCGGGAGCTCCTACAATGAGCAGTTCTTC. Complete variable domain (other parts from reference TRBV28 and TRBJ2-1): DVKVTQSSRYLVKRTGEKVFLECVQDMDHENMFWYRQDPGLGLRLIYFSYDVKMKEKGDIPEGYSVSREKKERFSLILESASTNQTSMYLCASSLLSGSSYNEQFFGPGTRLTVL.

The gene calls are TRBV12-3 or TRBV12-4 and TRBJ1-1, with D possibly matching TRBD1 (6 bases). The CDR3 spans 16 residues. With 6 bases removed from V and 5 bases from J, the gap between germline ends came to 22 bases. This CDR3 reads CASRRSYQGRETEAFF. The CDR3 DNA is TGTGCCAGCAGGAGATCATACCAGGGGCGTGAGACTGAAGCTTTCTTT.

This clonotype came up a few times. V usage is TRBV10-3 and J usage is TRBJ1-5; TRBD1 is a possible D gene (6 bases). CDR3 length: 16 residues. Trimming took off 0 bases at V and 3 bases at J, with 12 bases between the two ends. From germline, CDR1 is ENHRY and CDR2 SYGVKD. The CDR3 DNA follows: TGTGCCATCAGTGAGTCACGGACAGCCGACAATCAGCCCCAGCATTTT. It encodes CAISESRTADNQPQHF.

This clonotype has just a few counts. J is TRBJ2-7 and V is TRBV4-1, with 10 bases aligning to TRBD1. Germline V gene lookup returns CDR1 MGHRA and CDR2 YSYEKL. Germline trimming cut 4 bases from V and 6 bases from J; bases unmatched to any gene: 3. The CDR3 extends over 13 amino acids. CDR3: CASSLDRGVEQYF. Here the CDR3 DNA reads TGCGCCAGCAGCCTGGACAGGGGGGTCGAGCAGTACTTC.

The table lists this clonotype with a few counts. This CDR3 reads CSARDPLAGRGIQYF. The CDR3 DNA follows: TGCAGTGCTAGAGACCCACTAGCGGGGAGGGGCATTCAGTACTTC. The gene calls are TRBV20-1 and TRBJ2-4; 10 bases are shared with TRBD2. The CDR3 has 15 amino acids. Unmatched junction bases numbered 8, after V lost 0 bases and J lost 9 bases. Germline V gives CDR1 DFQATT, CDR2 SNEGSKA (reference sequence).

The rearrangement joins TRBV20-1 to TRBJ2-3, with 7 bases matching TRBD2. This CDR3 spans 15 amino acids. CDR1 is DFQATT, CDR2 SNEGSKA, per germline (reference sequence). V was pared by 3 bases and J by 5 bases, with 11 bases of the junction left unmatched. The CDR3 bases are TGCAGTGCTAGGTCGGGGCTAGCGGTTGTAGATACGCAGTATTTT. Residues: CSARSGLAVVDTQYF.

The chain couples TRBV2 to TRBJ1-4; D might be TRBD1 (6 bases). V lost 11 bases, J lost 8 bases, and 24 bases lay in between. The CDR3 consists of 15 residues. Germline CDR1 is SNHLY and CDR2 is FYNNEI. The CDR3 here is CASRVRGASYEKLFF. DNA for the CDR3: TGTGCCTCCCGAGTGCGGGGGGCAAGTTACGAAAAACTGTTTTTT.

This clonotype has more than one count but fewer than ten. The CDR3, as DNA: TGTGCCAGCAGCCCCACCTCGGGACTACCCTCAACCCTAAGCTCCTACAATGAGCAGTTCTTC. This encodes CASSPTSGLPSTLSSYNEQFF. The gene calls are TRBV11-2 and TRBJ2-1, with TRBD2 identical over 7 bases. Losses at the gene ends were 5 bases for V and 0 bases for J; bases not matched to a gene: 22. Germline CDR1 SGHAT, CDR2 FQNNGV. The CDR3 consists of 21 residues. The full variable domain, completed using reference TRBV11-2 and TRBJ2-1, is EAGVAQSPRYKIIEKRQSVAFWCNPISGHATLYWYQQILGQGPKLLIQFQNNGVVDDSQLPKDRFSAERLKGVDSTLKIQPAKLEDSAVYLCASSPTSGLPSTLSSYNEQFFGPGTRLTVL.

This clonotype turned up a few times. The chain uses TRBV7-2 and TRBJ2-1; no firm D call. Between the trimmed V and J ends, which lost 4 bases and 15 bases, there was a span of 16 bases. CDR1 and CDR2 (germline): SGHTA, FQGNSA. This CDR3 contains 12 residues. This CDR3 is CASSSRTTPGFF. The DNA of the CDR3 is TGTGCCAGCAGCTCCCGAACCACACCAGGGTTCTTC.

This clonotype was observed a handful of times. The CDR3 sequence: CSVAPGLGQETQYF. Written as DNA, the CDR3 is TGCAGCGTTGCCCCAGGGCTGGGCCAAGAGACCCAGTACTTC. V usage is TRBV29-1 and J usage is TRBJ2-5; a weak D match, TRBD1 (5 bases). Germline CDR1 SQVTM, CDR2 ANQGSEA. V was clipped by 4 bases and J by 1 base, with 13 bases between them. The CDR3 sequence is 14 residues long. Filled out from reference TRBV29-1 and TRBJ2-5, the complete variable domain reads SAVISQKPSRDICQRGTSLTIQCQVDSQVTMMFWYRQQPGQSLTLIATANQGSEATYESGFVIDKFPISRPNLTFSTLTVSNMSPEDSSIYLCSVAPGLGQETQYFGPGTRLLVL.

The rearrangement links TRBV12-3 or TRBV12-4 to TRBJ2-3; 15 nucleotides agree with TRBD2. This CDR3 spans 16 amino acids. J gave up 2 bases and V 6 bases, and 3 bases lay outside the gene matches. This chain's CDR3 is CASSGLAGGITDTQYF. CDR3 nucleotide sequence: TGTGCCAGCAGCGGACTAGCGGGGGGGATCACAGATACGCAGTATTTT.

This clonotype has more than one count but fewer than ten. The chain recombines TRBV14 with TRBJ1-3, with D tentatively TRBD1 (5 bases). The CDR3 totals 16 residues. Germline V CDR1 and CDR2: SGHDN, FVKESK. V was shortened by 1 base and J by 2 bases, with 12 bases between the two germline ends. As DNA, the CDR3 is TGTGCCAGCAGCCAAGGGGGACTGAACACTGGAAACACCATATATTTT. Its protein is CASSQGGLNTGNTIYF. Based on the CDR3 plus reference TRBV14 and TRBJ1-3, the full variable domain is EAGVTQFPSHSVIEKGQTVTLRCDPISGHDNLYWYRRVMGKEIKFLLHFVKESKQDESGMPNNRFLAERTGGTYSTLKVQPAELEDSGVYFCASSQGGLNTGNTIYFGEGSWLTVV.

This clonotype was picked up one time. At one of its ends the junction is not consistent with the germline gene, which may arise from a read error. The J gene is TRBJ2-3, the V gene TRBV10-3, with 9 positions matching TRBD2. The CDR3 is 16 residues long. CDR1 and CDR2 (germline): ENHRY, SYGVKD. CDR3 in amino acids: CAITESQRGGTDTQYF. In DNA form, the CDR3 reads TGTGCCATCACTGAGTCTCAGCGGGGGGGCACAGATACGCAGTATTTT.

The chain combines TRBV4-1 with TRBJ2-6; 7 positions agree with TRBD2. Germline CDR1 and CDR2: MGHRA and YSYEKL. Trimming at V came to 3 bases and at J to 2 bases, leaving 7 bases not matched to a gene. The CDR3 spans 17 residues. The CDR3 region has the DNA TGCGCCAGCAGCCAGTCCAGCGGGGCCACTGGGGCCAACGTCCTGACTTTC. It is translated as CASSQSSGATGANVLTF.

This clonotype turned up a few times. This chain's CDR3 is CASSFEADTQYF. In DNA, the CDR3 is TGTGCCAGCAGCTTCGAGGCAGATACGCAGTATTTT. The chain employs TRBV7-9 and TRBJ2-3, with no clear D. There are 12 residues in the CDR3. Germline values: CDR1 SEHNR, CDR2 FQNEAQ (reference sequence). V lost 3 bases and J lost 4, with 5 bases in between.

This clonotype has only a few counts. The CDR3 bases are TGTGCCAGCAGTCGGGAGACAGGCGGCTACACCTTC. Its translation is CASSRETGGYTF. The V and J genes are TRBV6-2 or TRBV6-3 and TRBJ1-2; D is perhaps TRBD1 (6 bases). In germline, CDR1 is MNHEY, CDR2 SVGEGT. This CDR3 spans 12 amino acids. Trimming cost V 5 bases and J 8 bases, with 12 bases left between them.

This clonotype showed up just a few times. The chain carries TRBV6-5 and TRBJ2-7; tentative D call: TRBD2 (6 bases). CDR1 is MNHEY, CDR2 SVGAGI, per germline. V was clipped by 0 bases and J by 0 bases, with 12 bases between them. The CDR3 has 16 amino acids. The CDR3 nucleotides are TGTGCCAGCAGTTACTCGAGCAGGACTAACTCCTACGAGCAGTACTTC. Protein product: CASSYSSRTNSYEQYF.

This clonotype was found many times. The chain combines TRBV7-8 with TRBJ2-1; 8 bases match TRBD2. Trimming at V came to 5 bases and at J to 6 bases, leaving 12 bases not matched to a gene. Looked up from germline, CDR1 is SGHVS and CDR2 is FQNEAQ. There are 16 residues in the CDR3. CDR3 coding DNA: TGTGCCAGCAGCCCGGCCCTCCGGGAGGGCCCCAATGAGCAGTTCTTC. Its protein is CASSPALREGPNEQFF.

The chain combines TRBV7-2 with TRBJ1-2; D is possibly TRBD1 (6 bases). V gave up 6 bases and J gave up 5 bases, with 16 bases separating them. The CDR3 contains 14 residues. Germline CDR1 SGHTA, CDR2 FQGNSA. CDR3 protein: CASSPRGWEYGYTF. CDR3 DNA sequence: TGTGCCAGCAGTCCTAGGGGGTGGGAATATGGCTACACCTTC.

This sequence joins TRBV4-2 and TRBJ2-2, with unresolved D. Germline-derived CDR1 and CDR2 are LGHNA and YNFKEQ. The CDR3 spans 14 residues. The V and J ends lost 7 bases and 1 base respectively, with 10 bases between them. The CDR3 DNA follows: TGTGCCAGCAACGGGCTGCGGAACACCGGGGAGCTGTTTTTT. Encoded protein: CASNGLRNTGELFF.

The chain recombines TRBV6-2 or TRBV6-3 with TRBJ2-7; D might be TRBD1 (6 bases). This CDR3 region has 15 residues. Germline-derived CDR1 and CDR2 are MNHEY and SVGEGT. Trimming left V 7 bases short and J 2 bases short, with 18 bases between. The chain's CDR3 is CASISADRVPYEQYF. Here the CDR3 DNA reads TGTGCCAGCATCTCTGCGGACAGAGTGCCCTACGAGCAGTACTTC.

The genes are TRBV29-1 and TRBJ2-1; possibly TRBD1 for D (6 bases). Germline loops: CDR1 SQVTM, CDR2 ANQGSEA. This CDR3 spans 14 amino acids. V lost 3 bases and J lost 5, with 14 bases in between. The CDR3 DNA sequence: TGCAGCGTTGATAACAGGGCGGCCAACAATGAGCAGTTCTTC. Its translation is CSVDNRAANNEQFF.

The chain's CDR3 is CASSPPMGGSTPYNEQFF. The CDR3 nucleotides read TGTGCCAGCAGTCCCCCCATGGGGGGTTCAACTCCCTACAATGAGCAGTTCTTC. V is TRBV3-1 and J is TRBJ2-1; a weak D match, TRBD2 (6 bases). CDR1 is LGHDT, CDR2 YNNKEL, per germline (reference sequence). Trimming stripped 6 bases from V and 2 bases from J, with 23 bases between. The CDR3 spans 18 residues.

This clonotype was observed a few times. In DNA form, the CDR3 reads TGTGCCACCAACAGGGACTTGTCTTTTCTTCCCTCCTACGAGCAGTACTTC. This sequence encodes CATNRDLSFLPSYEQYF. The J gene is TRBJ2-7, the V gene TRBV6-2 or TRBV6-3; either TRBD1 or TRBD2 may supply D (6 bases each). This CDR3 spans 17 amino acids. CDR1 and CDR2 (germline): MNHEY, SVGEGT. The V and J ends lost 10 bases and 0 bases respectively, with 25 bases between them.

This clonotype was recorded a few times. The gene calls are TRBV20-1 and TRBJ2-7; a possible D gene is TRBD2 (7 bases). V lost 6 bases to trimming and J lost 2 bases, with 14 bases between them. Germline assignment: CDR1 DFQATT and CDR2 SNEGSKA (reference sequence). The CDR3 consists of 13 residues. The CDR3 DNA sequence: TGCAGTGCCCAGTCCGGGGGGCCCTACGAGCAGTACTTC. Encoded protein: CSAQSGGPYEQYF.

This clonotype appeared a few times. V gene TRBV20-1 combines with J gene TRBJ2-5; TRBD1 might be the D (5 bases). The germline gives CDR1 DFQATT, CDR2 SNEGSKA (reference sequence). The CDR3 runs 13 residues. Trimming left V 6 bases short and J 2 bases short, with 13 bases between. In DNA form, the CDR3 reads TGCAGTGCCCTGTGGGGCAGACAAGAGACCCAGTACTTC. Translating it yields CSALWGRQETQYF.

This sequence joins TRBV2 and TRBJ2-3, with a possible D match to TRBD2 (6 bases). Germline V CDR1 and CDR2: SNHLY, FYNNEI. There are 15 residues in the CDR3. Deletions cut 7 bases from V and 1 base from J, with 15 bases between. CDR3 amino acids: CASTGGPSGTDTQYF. The CDR3 DNA sequence: TGTGCCAGCACCGGTGGGCCTAGCGGCACAGATACGCAGTATTTT.

This clonotype turned up a few times. The CDR3 region is CASSTSGVNRNIQYF. DNA of the CDR3: TGTGCCAGCAGCACTAGCGGGGTGAATAGAAACATTCAGTACTTC. V and J are TRBV7-8 and TRBJ2-4, with TRBD2 matching 10 bases. Germline V lookup: CDR1 SGHVS, CDR2 FQNEAQ. The junction had 7 bases not matched to a gene; V was cut back by 5 bases and J by 6 bases. The length of the CDR3 is 15 residues. Complete variable domain (other parts from reference TRBV7-8 and TRBJ2-4): GAGVSQSPRYKVAKRGQDVALRCDPISGHVSLFWYQQALGQGPEFLTYFQNEAQLDKSGLPSDRFFAERPEGSVSTLKIQRTQQEDSAVYLCASSTSGVNRNIQYFGAGTRLSVL.

The chain has TRBV5-1 and TRBJ2-2; no clear D gene. From germline, CDR1 is SGHRS and CDR2 YFSETQ. The CDR3 is 15 amino acids. V was clipped by 1 base and J by 0 bases, with 7 bases between them. This CDR3 is CASSLRLSNTGELFF. DNA for the CDR3: TGCGCCAGCAGCTTGAGGTTATCGAACACCGGGGAGCTGTTTTTT.

CDR3 residues: CASSLNWAYEQYF. CDR3 sequence (DNA): TGTGCCAGCAGTTTAAACTGGGCCTACGAGCAGTACTTC. V usage is TRBV12-3 or TRBV12-4 and J usage is TRBJ2-7; D is undetermined. The V end was cut by 2 bases, the J end by 2 bases, with 7 bases between. The CDR3 is made up of 13 amino acids.